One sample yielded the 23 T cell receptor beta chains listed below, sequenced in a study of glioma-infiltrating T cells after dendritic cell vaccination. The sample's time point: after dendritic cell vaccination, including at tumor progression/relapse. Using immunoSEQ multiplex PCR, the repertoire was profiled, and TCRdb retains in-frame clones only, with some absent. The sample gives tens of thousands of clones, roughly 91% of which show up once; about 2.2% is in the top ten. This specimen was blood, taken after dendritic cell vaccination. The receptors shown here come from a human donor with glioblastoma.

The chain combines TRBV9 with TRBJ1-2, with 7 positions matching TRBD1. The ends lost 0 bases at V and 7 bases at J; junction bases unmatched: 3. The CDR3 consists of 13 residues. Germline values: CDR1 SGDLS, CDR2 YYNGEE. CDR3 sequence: CASSVGQGFGYTF. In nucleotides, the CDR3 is TGTGCCAGCAGCGTAGGACAGGGTTTTGGCTACACCTTC.

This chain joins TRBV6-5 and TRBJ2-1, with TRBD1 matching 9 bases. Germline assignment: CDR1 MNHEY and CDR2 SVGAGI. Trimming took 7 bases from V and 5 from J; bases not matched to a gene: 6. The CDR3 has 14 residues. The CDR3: CASTTGGFDNEQFF. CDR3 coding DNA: TGTGCCAGCACCACAGGGGGCTTCGACAATGAGCAGTTCTTC.

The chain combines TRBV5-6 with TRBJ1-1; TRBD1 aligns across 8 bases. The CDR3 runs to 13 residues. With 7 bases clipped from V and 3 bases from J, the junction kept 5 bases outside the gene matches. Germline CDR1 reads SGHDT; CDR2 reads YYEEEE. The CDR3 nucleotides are TGTGCCAGCTGGTCGGGACAGGACACTGAAGCTTTCTTT. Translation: CASWSGQDTEAFF.

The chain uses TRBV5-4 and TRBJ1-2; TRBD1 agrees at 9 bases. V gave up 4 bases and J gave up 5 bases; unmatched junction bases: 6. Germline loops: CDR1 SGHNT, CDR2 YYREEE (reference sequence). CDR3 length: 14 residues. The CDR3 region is CASSLQGAGYGYTF. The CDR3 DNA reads TGTGCCAGCAGCCTACAGGGGGCTGGATATGGCTACACCTTC.

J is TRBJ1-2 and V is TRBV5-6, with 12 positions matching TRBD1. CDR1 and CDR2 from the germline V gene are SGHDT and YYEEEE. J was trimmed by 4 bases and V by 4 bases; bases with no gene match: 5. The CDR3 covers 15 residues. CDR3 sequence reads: CASSLGTGGVYGYTF. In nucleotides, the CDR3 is TGTGCCAGCAGCCTGGGGACAGGGGGCGTCTATGGCTACACCTTC.

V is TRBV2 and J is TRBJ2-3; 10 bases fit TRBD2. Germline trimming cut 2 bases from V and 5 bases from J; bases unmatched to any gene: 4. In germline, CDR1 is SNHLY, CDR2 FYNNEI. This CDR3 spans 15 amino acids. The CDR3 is CASSERRTSGDTQYF. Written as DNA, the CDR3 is TGTGCCAGCAGTGAAAGGAGGACTAGCGGAGATACGCAGTATTTT.

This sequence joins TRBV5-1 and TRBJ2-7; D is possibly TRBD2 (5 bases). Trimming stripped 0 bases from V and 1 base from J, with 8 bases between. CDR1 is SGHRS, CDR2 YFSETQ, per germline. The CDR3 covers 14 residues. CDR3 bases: TGCGCCAGCAGCTTGGTTGCGGGTTCCTACGAGCAGTACTTC. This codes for CASSLVAGSYEQYF.

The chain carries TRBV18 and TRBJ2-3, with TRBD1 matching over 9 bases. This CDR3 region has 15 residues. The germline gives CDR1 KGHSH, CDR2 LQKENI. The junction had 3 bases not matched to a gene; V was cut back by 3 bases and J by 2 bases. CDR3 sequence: CASSPTGGHTDTQYF. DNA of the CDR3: TGTGCCAGCTCACCGACAGGGGGGCACACAGATACGCAGTATTTT.

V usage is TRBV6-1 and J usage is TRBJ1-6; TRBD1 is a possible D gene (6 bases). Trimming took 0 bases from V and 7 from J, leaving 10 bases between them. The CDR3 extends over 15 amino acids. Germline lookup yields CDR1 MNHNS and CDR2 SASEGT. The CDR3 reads CASSEADRTNSPLHF. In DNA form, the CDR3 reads TGTGCCAGCAGTGAAGCAGACAGGACGAATTCACCCCTCCACTTT.

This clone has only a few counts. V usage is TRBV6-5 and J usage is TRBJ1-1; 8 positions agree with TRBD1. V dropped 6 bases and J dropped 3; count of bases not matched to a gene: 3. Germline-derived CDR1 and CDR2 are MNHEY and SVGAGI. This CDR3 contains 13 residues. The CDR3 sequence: CASRPDRDTEAFF. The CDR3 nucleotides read TGTGCCAGCAGGCCGGACAGGGACACTGAAGCTTTCTTT.

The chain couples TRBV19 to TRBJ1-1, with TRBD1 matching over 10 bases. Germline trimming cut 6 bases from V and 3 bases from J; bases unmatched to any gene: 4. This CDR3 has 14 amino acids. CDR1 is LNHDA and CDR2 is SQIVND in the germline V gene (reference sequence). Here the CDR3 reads CASSRDRGHTEAFF. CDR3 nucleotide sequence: TGTGCCAGTAGCCGGGACAGGGGCCACACTGAAGCTTTCTTT.

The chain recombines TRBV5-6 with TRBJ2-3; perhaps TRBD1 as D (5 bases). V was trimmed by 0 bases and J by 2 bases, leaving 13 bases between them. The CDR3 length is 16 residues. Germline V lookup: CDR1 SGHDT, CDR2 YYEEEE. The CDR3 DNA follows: TGTGCCAGCAGCTTGGGGGGCCAAACTTACACAGATACGCAGTATTTT. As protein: CASSLGGQTYTDTQYF.

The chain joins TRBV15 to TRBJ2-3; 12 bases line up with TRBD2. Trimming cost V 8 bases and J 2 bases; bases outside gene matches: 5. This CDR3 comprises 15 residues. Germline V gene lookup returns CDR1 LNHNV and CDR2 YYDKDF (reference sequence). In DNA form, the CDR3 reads TGTGCCACCTCTCTAGCGGGGGGGATCACAGATACGCAGTATTTT. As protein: CATSLAGGITDTQYF.

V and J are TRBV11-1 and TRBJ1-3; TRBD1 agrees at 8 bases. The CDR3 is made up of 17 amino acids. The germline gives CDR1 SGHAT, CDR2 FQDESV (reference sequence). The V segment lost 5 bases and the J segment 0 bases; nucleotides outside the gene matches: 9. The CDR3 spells CASSTGQGRGSGNTIYF. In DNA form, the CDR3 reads TGTGCCAGCAGCACCGGACAGGGAAGGGGCTCTGGAAACACCATATATTTT.

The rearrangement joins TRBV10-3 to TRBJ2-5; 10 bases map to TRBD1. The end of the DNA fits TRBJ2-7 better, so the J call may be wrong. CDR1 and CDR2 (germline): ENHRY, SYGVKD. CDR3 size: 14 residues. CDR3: CAIRAGTGAYEQYF. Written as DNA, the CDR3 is TGTGCCATCAGGGCCGGGACAGGGGCCTACGAGCAGTACTTC.

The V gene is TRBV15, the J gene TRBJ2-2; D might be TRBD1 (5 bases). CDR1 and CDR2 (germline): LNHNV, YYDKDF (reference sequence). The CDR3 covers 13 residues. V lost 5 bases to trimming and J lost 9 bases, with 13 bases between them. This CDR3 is CATSGLGVRELFF. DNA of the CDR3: TGTGCCACCAGCGGCCTAGGGGTCCGGGAGCTGTTTTTT. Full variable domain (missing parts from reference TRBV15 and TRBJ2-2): DAMVIQNPRYQVTQFGKPVTLSCSQTLNHNVMYWYQQKSSQAPKLLFHYYDKDFNNEADTPDNFQSRRPNTSFCFLDIRSPGLGDTAMYLCATSGLGVRELFFGEGSRLTVL.

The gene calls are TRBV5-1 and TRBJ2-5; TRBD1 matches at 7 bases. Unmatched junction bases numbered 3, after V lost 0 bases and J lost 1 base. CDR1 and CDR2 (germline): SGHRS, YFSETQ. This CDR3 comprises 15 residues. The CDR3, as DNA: TGCGCCAGCAGCTTGGAGGGGGCACTCCAAGAGACCCAGTACTTC. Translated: CASSLEGALQETQYF.

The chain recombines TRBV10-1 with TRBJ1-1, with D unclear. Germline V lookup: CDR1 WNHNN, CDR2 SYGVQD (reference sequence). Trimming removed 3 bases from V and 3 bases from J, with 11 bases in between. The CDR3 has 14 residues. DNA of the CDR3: TGCGCCAGCAGTGAATCCGGGTACTACACTGAAGCTTTCTTT. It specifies CASSESGYYTEAFF.

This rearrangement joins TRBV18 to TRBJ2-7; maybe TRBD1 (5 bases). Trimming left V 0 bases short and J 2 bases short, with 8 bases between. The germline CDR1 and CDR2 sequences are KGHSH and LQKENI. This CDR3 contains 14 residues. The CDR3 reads CASSPPGVAYEQYF. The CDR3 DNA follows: TGTGCCAGCTCACCACCAGGGGTGGCCTACGAGCAGTACTTC. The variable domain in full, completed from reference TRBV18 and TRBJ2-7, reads NAGVMQNPRHLVRRRGQEARLRCSPMKGHSHVYWYRQLPEEGLKFMVYLQKENIIDESGMPKERFSAEFPKEGPSILRIQQVVRGDSAAYFCASSPPGVAYEQYFGPGTRLTVT.

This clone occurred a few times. The CDR3 loop is CASNGGAANEKLFF. The CDR3 DNA is TGTGCCAGTAATGGGGGGGCAGCTAATGAAAAACTGTTTTTT. The genes are TRBV19 and TRBJ1-4; TRBD1 is a possible D gene (6 bases). Germline CDR1 LNHDA, CDR2 SQIVND (reference sequence). The CDR3 has 14 residues. V gave up 7 bases and J gave up 3 bases, with 12 bases separating them.

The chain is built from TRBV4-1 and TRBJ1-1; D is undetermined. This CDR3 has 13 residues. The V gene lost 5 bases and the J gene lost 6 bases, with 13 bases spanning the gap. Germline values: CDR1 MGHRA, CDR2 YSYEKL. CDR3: CASSGSGYAEAFF. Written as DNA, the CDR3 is TGCGCCAGCAGCGGTTCGGGGTACGCTGAAGCTTTCTTT.

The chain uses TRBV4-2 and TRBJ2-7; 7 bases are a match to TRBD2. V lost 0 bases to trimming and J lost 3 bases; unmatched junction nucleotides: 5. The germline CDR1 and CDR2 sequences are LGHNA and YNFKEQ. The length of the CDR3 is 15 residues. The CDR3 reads CASSQDGRTSYEQYF. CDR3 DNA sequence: TGTGCCAGCAGCCAAGATGGGAGGACTAGCTACGAGCAGTACTTC.

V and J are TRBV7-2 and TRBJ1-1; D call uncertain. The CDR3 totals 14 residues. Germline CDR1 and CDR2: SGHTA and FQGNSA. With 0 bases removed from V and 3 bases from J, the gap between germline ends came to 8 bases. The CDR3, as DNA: TGTGCCAGCAGCTTAGCAACCCAGTACACTGAAGCTTTCTTT. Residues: CASSLATQYTEAFF.